This T cell receptor (beta chain) originates from a study of tumor and adjacent non-tumor tissue in lung cancer. Study-wide context: The cohort had 12 adenocarcinoma, a couple of squamous cell and 1 small cell patients.

Study-wide points: Compared with tumor, normal lung showed significantly lower TCR diversity. Top 100 clones took a larger repertoire share in normal lung.

The CDR3 runs to 16 residues. Germline CDR1 and CDR2: SGHNT and YENEEA. V was trimmed by 1 base and J by 1 base, leaving 11 bases between them. The library came from three nested PCR rounds adapted from ARM-PCR protocols. MiXCR, applied by TCRdb to the multiplex PCR reads, yields one record per CDR3 protein. Among approximately 90,000 distinct CDR3 sequences, less than 80% were seen once, and the ten largest hold around 18%. This sample's RNA came from whole unsorted tissue. Note on this clonotype: Its specificity is unknown.

The specimen sequenced was lung tumor tissue. This TCR was sampled from a man in his sixties with non-small cell lung cancer. This chain connects TRBV11-3 to TRBJ2-1; the D is unclear. The CDR3: CASSLVAFGSYNEQFF. CDR3 sequence (DNA): TGTGCCAGCAGCTTAGTCGCCTTTGGGTCCTACAATGAGCAGTTCTTC.